A selection of T cell receptor beta chains follows, all from one sample in a study of T cells in Graves' hyperthyroidism and ophthalmopathy. TCRdb itself ran the multiplex PCR reads through MiXCR, one entry per CDR3 protein. The sample consists of about 49,000 distinct CDR3 sequences, about 53% of them appearing once. The material sequenced was peripheral blood or thyroid tissue (not recorded which). These receptors all come from a man aged 18 to 35 with Graves' hyperthyroidism. The CDR3 runs from the conserved cysteine through the conserved F or W. Fields, in order: clone size, J gene, D gene, V gene, CDR3 protein, CDR3 DNA. A D gene is named only where the DNA matches it firmly. The size field is filled for only some rows; it gives once, few, many or a size class.

clone size: -; J gene: TRBJ1-5; D gene: -; V gene: TRBV6-1; CDR3 protein: CASSDRGSRAQHF; CDR3 DNA: TGTGCCAGCAGCGACCGGGGGAGTCGGGCCCAGCATTTT
clone size: many; J gene: TRBJ1-1; D gene: -; V gene: TRBV25-1; CDR3 protein: CASSKTVNTEAFF; CDR3 DNA: TGTGCCAGCAGCAAGACAGTGAACACTGAAGCTTTCTTT
clone size: many; J gene: TRBJ1-3; D gene: -; V gene: TRBV19; CDR3 protein: CASSKTAGNTIYF; CDR3 DNA: TGTGCCAGTAGTAAGACAGCCGGAAACACCATATATTTT
clone size: -; J gene: TRBJ2-5; D gene: TRBD1; V gene: TRBV7-2; CDR3 protein: CASSLGYRGQETQYF; CDR3 DNA: TGTGCCAGCAGCTTAGGGTACAGGGGGCAAGAGACCCAGTACTTC
clone size: many; J gene: TRBJ1-2; D gene: -; V gene: TRBV7-2; CDR3 protein: CASSQDDRGYTF; CDR3 DNA: TGTGCCAGCAGCCAAGACGACCGGGGCTACACCTTC
clone size: few; J gene: TRBJ2-7; D gene: -; V gene: TRBV7-6; CDR3 protein: CASSLPRGRGEQYF; CDR3 DNA: TGTGCCAGCAGTTTACCCAGGGGGCGGGGGGAGCAGTACTTC
clone size: many; J gene: TRBJ2-2; D gene: -; V gene: TRBV11-2; CDR3 protein: CASSPRLFSGELFF; CDR3 DNA: TGTGCCAGCAGCCCGCGGCTGTTCTCCGGGGAGCTGTTTTTT
clone size: -; J gene: TRBJ2-5; D gene: TRBD2; V gene: TRBV7-9; CDR3 protein: CASSQAPGTSGMIGSQYF; CDR3 DNA: TGTGCCAGCAGCCAAGCCCCCGGGACTAGCGGGATGATTGGGAGCCAGTACTTC
clone size: -; J gene: TRBJ2-5; D gene: -; V gene: TRBV9; CDR3 protein: CASSVEGSPERETQYF; CDR3 DNA: TGTGCCAGCAGCGTAGAGGGTAGCCCTGAGCGGGAGACCCAGTACTTC
clone size: many; J gene: TRBJ1-6; D gene: -; V gene: TRBV9; CDR3 protein: CASSVDSGNNSPLHF; CDR3 DNA: TGTGCCAGCAGCGTAGATTCTGGGAATAATTCACCCCTCCACTTT
clone size: -; J gene: TRBJ1-1; D gene: -; V gene: TRBV15; CDR3 protein: CATSGQINTEAFF; CDR3 DNA: TGTGCCACCAGTGGGCAGATAAACACTGAAGCTTTCTTT
clone size: -; J gene: TRBJ1-4; D gene: -; V gene: TRBV30; CDR3 protein: CPWSDPGGGEKLFF; CDR3 DNA: TGTCCCTGGAGTGACCCCGGCGGGGGCGAAAAACTGTTTTTT
clone size: few; J gene: TRBJ1-2; D gene: TRBD1; V gene: TRBV6-6; CDR3 protein: CASSFEGTAGYGYTF; CDR3 DNA: TGTGCCAGCAGTTTCGAGGGGACAGCAGGGTATGGCTACACCTTC
clone size: many; J gene: TRBJ2-3; D gene: -; V gene: TRBV5-1; CDR3 protein: CASSRRLHRDTQYF; CDR3 DNA: TGCGCCAGCAGCCGACGGTTACACCGAGATACGCAGTATTTT